This TCR beta chain was sequenced for a study of cytomegalovirus exposure and HLA in healthy donors. Trimming removed 3 bases from V and 0 bases from J, with 6 bases in between. CDR3 size: 14 residues. Germline loops: CDR1 KGHSH, CDR2 LQKENI. TCRdb's table, derived via immunoSEQ multiplex PCR, lists solely in-frame clones and lacks some. This table has about 88,000 clones, approximately 81% appearing once. The clonotype comes from a woman between 18 and 29 years old in good health and CMV-seropositive. The J gene is TRBJ1-3, the V gene TRBV18; D is unclear. Sequences were obtained from PBMCs. The CDR3: CASSPTGSGNTIYF. CDR3 bases: TGTGCCAGCTCACCGACGGGCTCTGGAAACACCATATATTTT.